The entry that follows covers one T cell receptor beta chain sequence. The table lists this clone with a few counts. Its antigen is unknown. Base qualities are not provided; no much larger clone lies one nucleotide away. The source of the sample is a study of beta chain features in type 1 diabetes (dated by TCRdb to the late 2010s). For the wider study: Mean age, gender distribution, total cell number and subset yield were not different between patients and healthy donors. A total of roughly 100 million sorted cells were examined across all samples, and the number of cells per subset was strongly correlated with RNA yield. In the study, TCRB repertoires of sorted circulating CD4+ T cell subsets from recently diagnosed type 1 diabetes patients were compared with those of matched healthy donors. Regulatory and stem cell-like memory subsets were isolated from only 8 patients and about eight healthy donors, whereas naive and central memory subsets came from all 30 or so donors.

What the research found in general, with its limitations: Because cDNA was sequenced instead of genomic DNA, activated cells with high expression could be over-represented, although the groups did not differ in activation or CD3 levels. The naive, central memory and regulatory TCRB repertoires appeared to resemble one another more closely among patients than among healthy donors. A moderate but significant shortening of TCRB CDR3 length was observed in type 1 diabetes patients in all four CD4+ subsets. Shorter templates might be favored by PCR, yet because patient and control samples were amplified and corrected together, any such skew would affect both groups equally. Because the HLA sub-analyses included only small numbers of individuals, any influence of HLA type on TCRB rearrangement was left unresolved. At VDJ recombination sites, type 1 diabetes patients had fewer insertions and more deleted nucleotides, which implies abnormalities in thymic rearrangement.

Sequences SGHDT (CDR1) and YYEEEE (CDR2) are obtained from the germline V gene. Trimming costs V 0 bases and J 4 bases, and their ends lie 11 bases apart. The CDR3 runs 15 amino acids, cysteine and phenylalanine included. Only CDR3 DNA remains: 45 bases, in frame from the first base. The High Capacity cDNA Reverse Transcription Kit was used to reverse transcribe all of the isolated RNA, meaning that expressed TCRB transcripts were what got sequenced. Deep immunoSEQ sequencing was performed on naive, central memory and regulatory T cell samples, with an average of about 3.6 million total reads per sample. After sorted cells were lysed in RLT buffer, RNA was extracted with DNase-treated RNeasy Micro or Mini kits, with the choice depending on cell number. To prevent cross-contamination, every cell subset was processed on its own, while patient and healthy donor samples were processed together. The immunoSEQ multiplex PCR was used to amplify TCRB sequences from cDNA, generating 87-bp fragments that spanned the CDR3 region. Sequencing of the amplicons was performed on the Illumina HiSeq platform. The original methods were these. Synthetic template baselines were used to correct PCR bias computationally, reads within Hamming distance 2 were collapsed together, and singletons that could not be merged were discarded. By aligning reads against IMGT, V, D and J genes, CDR3 length, and insertions or deletions at six rearrangement sites were assigned. Within each subset, clonotype counts were normalized to the number of sorted cells before true diversity and Gini coefficients were calculated with the tcR R package. Repertoire sharing was quantified using the overlap coefficient calculated on TCRB nucleotide sequences. Out-of-frame TCRB sequences from naive cells were analyzed as a proxy for the pre-selection repertoire. In TCRdb, the immuneACCESS table is reduced to in-frame sequences with V and J assigned. These tables do not hold every clone; where another copy was compared, an unresolved V gene accounts for under half, and the others remain unexplained. V and J calls and clone size are given by that table; D and trimming were obtained from the DNA. The sample contains fewer than 550,000 clones, roughly 10% of them found a single time. The ten largest clonotypes hold over 0.035% of the sample.

Each donor gave one peripheral blood draw, approximately 110 mL on average, collected into heparinised tubes. Naive, central memory, regulatory and stem cell-like memory CD4+ T cells were sorted on a BD FACSAria II using a panel including CD45RO, CCR7, CD25, CD127, CD95 and CD27. Every sorted population had a purity above 95%. PBMCs were isolated right away by Lymphoprep density gradient centrifugation and were stained directly, without culture. So that batch effects would be minimized, each experiment stained and sorted samples in pairs, pairing one healthy donor with one patient. The TCR comes from a woman aged 18 to 35 in good health. Sample: naive CD4+ T cells from blood. The cell subset or site label, read with the paper, signifies: true naive CD4+ T cells. The chain was built from TRBV5-6 and TRBJ1-5, with an unclear D gene assignment. The DNA sequence reads TGTGCCAGCAGCTTGGCTCACGGGGTAAATCAGCCCCAGCATTTT. This sequence encodes CASSLAHGVNQPQHF. When the CDR3 is completed using the reference TRBV5-6 and TRBJ1-5 genes on either side, the full variable domain is DAGVTQSPTHLIKTRGQQVTLRCSPKSGHDTVSWYQQALGQGPQFIFQYYEEEERQRGNFPDRFSGHQFPNYSSELNVNALLLGDSALYLCASSLAHGVNQPQHFGDGTRLSIL.